This T cell receptor beta chain appears in the sequencing data of a study of OX40 agonist ivuxolimab in advanced cancers. Study as a whole: Prior checkpoint blockade (anti-PD-1, anti-PD-L1 or anti-CTLA-4) was permitted; 35% to 50% had it. Three patients responded partially, comprising one with hepatocellular carcinoma and two with cutaneous melanoma.

The CDR3 sequence is 15 residues long. Germline trimming cut 6 bases from V and 6 bases from J; bases unmatched to any gene: 9. Germline V gene data show CDR1 as ENHRY and CDR2 as SYGVKD. Study-wide points: Some patients who did not respond also had low normalized T-cell clonal expansion. On average, CD8+ T cells had more expanded clones than CD4+.

Points on this clone: Antigen unknown.

Here immunoSEQ multiplex PCR was the method, and the copy in TCRdb shows in-frame clones only, minus some. The sample has over 70,000 clones, 88% seen once. The specimen comprised CD4+ or CD8+ T cells sorted from blood, sampled in a trial of the OX40 agonist ivuxolimab. The TCR originated in an adult with an advanced solid tumor such as melanoma, head and neck, liver or kidney cancer. The chain has TRBV10-3 and TRBJ1-5, with 9 bases fitting TRBD1. The CDR3 bases are TGTGCCATCAGCCCCGGGACAGGGTTAAGTCAGCCCCAGCATTTT. Translating it yields CAISPGTGLSQPQHF.